This TCR beta chain appears in the sequencing data of a study of blood T cell repertoires in COVID-19. At the level of the study: PBMCs, B-cell-depleted T cells, or T cells provided the cDNA or gDNA that made up the material.

In the authors' workflow: Amplified reference gene primers provided the basis for estimating nucleated cell counts. Sequencing was performed with immunoSEQ multiplex PCR; in TCRdb, only in-frame clones are kept and a portion is missing. V, J and clone size are those of that table, while D and trimming were read from the DNA. The data hold some 530,000 clones, with 80% to 90% observed a single time. The CDR3 is made up of 14 amino acids. Germline loops: CDR1 SEHNR, CDR2 FQNEAQ (reference sequence). The ends were cut back, 4 bases at V and 5 bases at J, with 11 bases in the middle. The sequenced sample consisted of peripheral blood. The chain employs TRBV7-9 and TRBJ1-4; a weak D match, TRBD1 (6 bases). The TCR sequence derives from a human donor in a cohort sampled during active COVID-19. The DNA for the CDR3 is TGTGCCAGCAGCTACGGACAGACGAATGAAAAACTGTTTTTT. It yields the protein CASSYGQTNEKLFF. The full variable domain, with the rest looked up from reference TRBV7-9 and TRBJ1-4, is DTGVSQNPRHKITKRGQNVTFRCDPISEHNRLYWYRQTLGQGPEFLTYFQNEAQLEKSRLLSDRFSAERPKGSFSTLEIQRTEQGDSAMYLCASSYGQTNEKLFFGSGTQLSVL.